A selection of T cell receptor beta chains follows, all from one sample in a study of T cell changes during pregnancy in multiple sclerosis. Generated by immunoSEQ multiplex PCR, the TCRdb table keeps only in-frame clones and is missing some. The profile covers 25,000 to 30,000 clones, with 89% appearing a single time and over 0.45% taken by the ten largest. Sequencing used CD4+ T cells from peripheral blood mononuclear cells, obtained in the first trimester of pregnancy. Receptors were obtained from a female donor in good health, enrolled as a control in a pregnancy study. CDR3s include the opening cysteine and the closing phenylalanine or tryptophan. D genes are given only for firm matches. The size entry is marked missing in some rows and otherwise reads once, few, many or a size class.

DNA: TGTGCCAGCAGCTTATTTGGCGGGGCGGGAGTTGTAGATACGCAGTATTTT
CDR3: CASSLFGGAGVVDTQYF
V: TRBV7-2
length: 17
J: TRBJ2-3
size: NA
D: TRBD2

DNA: TGTGCCAGCAGCTTGGCCGGCAGGGGTGGCACAGATACGCAGTATTTT
CDR3: CASSLAGRGGTDTQYF
V: TRBV5-4
length: 16
J: TRBJ2-3
size: NA
D: NA

DNA: TGTGCCAGCAGTGGACAGGCCACCAAAAACATTCAGTACTTC
CDR3: CASSGQATKNIQYF
V: TRBV2
length: 14
J: TRBJ2-4
size: NA
D: NA

DNA: TGTGCTAGCAGCTTAGCCGAGGGCCCCCACTACGAGCAGTACTTC
CDR3: CASSLAEGPHYEQYF
V: TRBV7-7
length: 15
J: TRBJ2-7
size: NA
D: NA

DNA: TGTGCCAGCAGCTCTACAGGGGAGGCTCAGCCCCAGCATTTT
CDR3: CASSSTGEAQPQHF
V: TRBV7-9
length: 14
J: TRBJ1-5
size: NA
D: TRBD1

DNA: TGCGCCAGCACCCAGGGGGACAGGGGTCACAATCAGCCCCAGCATTTT
CDR3: CASTQGDRGHNQPQHF
V: TRBV4-1
length: 16
J: TRBJ1-5
size: once
D: TRBD1

DNA: TGTGCCAGCAGGCGTGGACAGGGCACTGAAGCTTTCTTT
CDR3: CASRRGQGTEAFF
V: TRBV6-5
length: 13
J: TRBJ1-1
size: NA
D: TRBD1

DNA: TGTGCCAGCAGTGATTACTACGAGCAGTACTTC
CDR3: CASSDYYEQYF
V: TRBV6-1
length: 11
J: TRBJ2-7
size: NA
D: NA

DNA: TGTGCCAGCAGCTTAAGTCGCTGGGAGGATAACACCGGGGAGCTGTTTTTT
CDR3: CASSLSRWEDNTGELFF
V: TRBV7-6
length: 17
J: TRBJ2-2
size: NA
D: NA

DNA: TGTGCCATCAGCAGGGACAGGGTTGTGGCAGATACGCAGTATTTT
CDR3: CAISRDRVVADTQYF
V: TRBV10-3
length: 15
J: TRBJ2-3
size: NA
D: TRBD1

DNA: TGTGCCAGCAGGGGACAGGGTTTGAGGGAAGCTTTCTTT
CDR3: CASRGQGLREAFF
V: TRBV2
length: 13
J: TRBJ1-1
size: NA
D: TRBD1

DNA: TGTGCCAGCAGAACGGGACTAGCGGGATTGGACCAGTACTTC
CDR3: CASRTGLAGLDQYF
V: TRBV2
length: 14
J: TRBJ2-5
size: few
D: TRBD2

DNA: TGTGCCAGCAGCTTCGAGGGCACAGATACGCAGTATTTT
CDR3: CASSFEGTDTQYF
V: TRBV11-3
length: 13
J: TRBJ2-3
size: NA
D: NA

DNA: TGTGCCAGTAGTACATTGCCGGGACAGGGATACTACGAGCAGTACTTC
CDR3: CASSTLPGQGYYEQYF
V: TRBV19
length: 16
J: TRBJ2-7
size: NA
D: TRBD1

DNA: TGTGCCAGCATTGAGGGGGGGTTCCCCAACGAGCAGTACTTC
CDR3: CASIEGGFPNEQYF
V: TRBV2
length: 14
J: TRBJ2-7
size: NA
D: NA

DNA: TGCAGCGTTGTAGGACAGGGGAATGAAAAACTGTTTTTT
CDR3: CSVVGQGNEKLFF
V: TRBV29-1
length: 13
J: TRBJ1-4
size: NA
D: TRBD1

DNA: TGCGCCAGCAACTTGGGGTTCGCGGGGACTGAAGCTTTCTTT
CDR3: CASNLGFAGTEAFF
V: TRBV5-1
length: 14
J: TRBJ1-1
size: NA
D: NA

DNA: TGTGCCAGCACCGTACAGGTAATGAACACTGAAGCTTTCTTT
CDR3: CASTVQVMNTEAFF
V: TRBV28
length: 14
J: TRBJ1-1
size: few
D: NA

DNA: TGTGCCTGGAGTGTCACAGCTGACCCTTCTACCTTC
CDR3: CAWSVTADPSTF
V: TRBV30
length: 12
J: TRBJ1-2
size: once
D: NA

DNA: TGTGCCAGCATTCGCGGGCCTGGAACAGATACGCAGTATTTT
CDR3: CASIRGPGTDTQYF
V: TRBV5-6
length: 14
J: TRBJ2-3
size: NA
D: NA

DNA: TGTGCCAGCAGCACCGGGACTAGCGGCAAAGAGACCCAGTACTTC
CDR3: CASSTGTSGKETQYF
V: TRBV9
length: 15
J: TRBJ2-5
size: NA
D: TRBD2

DNA: TGTGCCAGCTCAGGCTCCGGGACAGGGCGCGAGCAGTACTTC
CDR3: CASSGSGTGREQYF
V: TRBV18
length: 14
J: TRBJ2-7
size: NA
D: TRBD1

DNA: TGTGCCAGCAGCGGTGCAACTAATGAAAAACTGTTTTTT
CDR3: CASSGATNEKLFF
V: TRBV6-5
length: 13
J: TRBJ1-4
size: NA
D: NA

DNA: TGTGCCAGCAGGACAGCGGGAGGTACAGATACGCAGTATTTT
CDR3: CASRTAGGTDTQYF
V: TRBV6-1
length: 14
J: TRBJ2-3
size: NA
D: TRBD2

DNA: TGTGCCAGCAGTACTAGCGGGGCCTCCTACGAGCAGTACTTC
CDR3: CASSTSGASYEQYF
V: TRBV28
length: 14
J: TRBJ2-7
size: NA
D: TRBD2

DNA: TGTGCCAGCAGCCAAGATTGGCAGAGCGCATACACTGAAGCTTTCTTT
CDR3: CASSQDWQSAYTEAFF
V: TRBV14
length: 16
J: TRBJ1-1
size: NA
D: NA

DNA: TGCGCCAGCAGCACCCAGGGGGCAGGAGATACGCAGTATTTT
CDR3: CASSTQGAGDTQYF
V: TRBV5-1
length: 14
J: TRBJ2-3
size: NA
D: TRBD1

DNA: TGTGCCAGCAGCACCAGGACAGTCAATCAGCCCCAGCATTTT
CDR3: CASSTRTVNQPQHF
V: TRBV7-8
length: 14
J: TRBJ1-5
size: NA
D: NA

DNA: TGTGCCAGCAGTTACTCGAGTCAGGGAATTAGGGGGGAGCTGTTTTTT
CDR3: CASSYSSQGIRGELFF
V: TRBV6-5
length: 16
J: TRBJ2-2
size: NA
D: NA

DNA: TGTGCCAGCAGCAAAGTCCTGGACAGTCGGACAGATACGCAGTATTTT
CDR3: CASSKVLDSRTDTQYF
V: TRBV21-1
length: 16
J: TRBJ2-3
size: NA
D: NA

DNA: TGTGCCAGCAGCAGGGCCCCCCGGGGGTCAGGGACTGAAGCTTTCTTT
CDR3: CASSRAPRGSGTEAFF
V: TRBV7-9
length: 16
J: TRBJ1-1
size: NA
D: NA

DNA: TGTGCCAGCAGTTACTCGGAGGGAGGCAACTACGAGCAGTACTTC
CDR3: CASSYSEGGNYEQYF
V: TRBV6-5
length: 15
J: TRBJ2-7
size: NA
D: NA

DNA: TGTGCCAGTAGACGGGACTCCGAGGAGACCCAGTACTTC
CDR3: CASRRDSEETQYF
V: TRBV19
length: 13
J: TRBJ2-5
size: NA
D: NA

DNA: TGTGCCAGCTCACCCCAAGCCTTGCGGGCGAACACCGGGGAGCTGTTTTTT
CDR3: CASSPQALRANTGELFF
V: TRBV18
length: 17
J: TRBJ2-2
size: NA
D: NA

DNA: TGTGCCTGGAGTGCGCAGGGACTCGAGCAGTACTTC
CDR3: CAWSAQGLEQYF
V: TRBV30
length: 12
J: TRBJ2-7
size: NA
D: NA

DNA: TGTGCCAGCAGCTTAGGGTTCGACAGGGACTACGAGCAGTACTTC
CDR3: CASSLGFDRDYEQYF
V: TRBV11-3
length: 15
J: TRBJ2-7
size: NA
D: TRBD1

DNA: TGTGCCAGCAGCTTGCAGGGAAGGTCGAACACCGGGGAGCTGTTTTTT
CDR3: CASSLQGRSNTGELFF
V: TRBV7-8
length: 16
J: TRBJ2-2
size: NA
D: NA

DNA: TGTGCCATCAGTGAAACCCCAGCCTACGAGCAGTACTTC
CDR3: CAISETPAYEQYF
V: TRBV10-3
length: 13
J: TRBJ2-7
size: NA
D: NA

DNA: TGTGCCAGCAGCTTGGCAGGGGAGGGAGCTTTCTTT
CDR3: CASSLAGEGAFF
V: TRBV7-9
length: 12
J: TRBJ1-1
size: once
D: NA

DNA: TGTGCCAGCAGCCAATGGACTCCACCCTACGAGCAGTACTTC
CDR3: CASSQWTPPYEQYF
V: TRBV7-9
length: 14
J: TRBJ2-7
size: NA
D: NA

DNA: TGTGCCAGCTCACCACCCGGGAAGGATGGCTACACCTTC
CDR3: CASSPPGKDGYTF
V: TRBV18
length: 13
J: TRBJ1-2
size: once
D: NA

DNA: TGTGCCAGCAGCGGACCAGGGAGGACGTCCTACAATGAGCAGTTCTTC
CDR3: CASSGPGRTSYNEQFF
V: TRBV7-9
length: 16
J: TRBJ2-1
size: NA
D: NA

DNA: TGTGCCAGCAGCTCCACTAGCGAGGCCGGGGAGCTGTTTTTT
CDR3: CASSSTSEAGELFF
V: TRBV2
length: 14
J: TRBJ2-2
size: NA
D: TRBD2

DNA: TGTGCCAGCAGCGACTCGGGTAGTTGGGAGACCCAGTACTTC
CDR3: CASSDSGSWETQYF
V: TRBV7-2
length: 14
J: TRBJ2-5
size: NA
D: NA